Given below is one T cell receptor (beta chain) in context. Its antigen is unknown. Only in-frame clones appear in the TCRdb table, and some are missing; sequencing was by immunoSEQ multiplex PCR. The table shows approximately 720,000 clones, with roughly 70% occurring only once. The study separated CD4+ cells into CD45RA+ naive and CD45RA-negative memory subsets. These data originate in a study of shared clonotypes between healthy human individuals. About the research overall: Samples came from two female and three male donors aged 18 to 49.

Study findings and constraints: Naive subsets typically showed greater estimated richness than memory subsets.

Trimming took 3 bases from V and 9 from J; bases not matched to a gene: 3. The germline V gene has CDR1 MNHEY and CDR2 SMNVEV (reference sequence). The CDR3 runs to 13 residues. The rearrangement joins TRBV27 to TRBJ2-1, with 9 bases fitting TRBD2. The sample was memory CD4+ T cells sorted from blood. Stated subset: CD45RA-negative fraction. This clonotype was sampled from a young woman in good health. The CDR3, as DNA: TGTGCCAGCAGTTTCTGGCGGGAGGGTGAGCAGTTCTTC. Protein sequence: CASSFWREGEQFF.